This T cell receptor (beta chain) was documented in a study of blood T cell repertoires in COVID-19. With 7 bases removed from V and 0 bases from J, the gap between germline ends came to 7 bases. The CDR3 consists of 13 residues. Repertoires were generated with immunoSEQ multiplex PCR, while TCRdb's copy carries only in-frame clones and drops some. This sample carries over 250,000 clones, approximately 90% of them seen once, and the ten largest clones take just under 6.5%. The sequencing sample was made of peripheral blood. This clonotype originated in a woman aged 50 to 60 with COVID-19, enrolled during active disease. The genes are TRBV12-3 or TRBV12-4 and TRBJ2-1, with D tentatively TRBD2 (5 bases). The CDR3 sequence is CASTRGSYNEQFF. The DNA for the CDR3 is TGTGCCAGCACCCGGGGCTCCTACAATGAGCAGTTCTTC.